The 2 T cell receptor beta chains listed next were all sequenced from one sample in a study of T cell repertoires in cytomegalovirus infection. One entry per CDR3 protein results from TCRdb running MiXCR on the reads. The sample consists of roughly 500,000 distinct CDR3 sequences, around 11% of them appearing once. Sequencing used PBMCs. The source of these receptors is a human donor in good health (CMV status not recorded). Some clones in this sample may be carry-over from other donors' samples.

This clonotype was counted only a few times. This chain joins TRBV19 and TRBJ1-3; D is ambiguous. Germline V gives CDR1 LNHDA, CDR2 SQIVND (reference sequence). There are 16 residues in the CDR3. V lost 1 base and J lost 0, with 10 bases in between. CDR3 bases: TGTGCCAGTAGTATAGGGACGGAGGTCTCTGGAAACACCATATATTTT. Translated: CASSIGTEVSGNTIYF.

The chain links TRBV20-1 to TRBJ2-1; 7 bases are a match to TRBD2. Germline CDR1 reads DFQATT; CDR2 reads SNEGSKA (reference sequence). J gave up 2 bases and V 3 bases, and 13 bases lay outside the gene matches. This CDR3 spans 17 amino acids. The CDR3 DNA sequence: TGCAGTGCTAGTTCCCCCGGTAGACTAGCAGCCTACAATGAGCAGTTCTTC. This encodes CSASSPGRLAAYNEQFF.